This is a list of T cell receptor beta chains from one sample in a study of PD-L1 blockade in urothelial cancer. Clones were sequenced by immunoSEQ multiplex PCR, and TCRdb holds only the in-frame ones, with some missing. The repertoire has 70,000 or so clones, under 90% of them found once; the top ten carry 3.5% to 5%. Sequenced here: PBMCs, sampled around atezolizumab (anti-PD-L1) treatment. Source of these receptors: a man between 70 and 80 years old with urothelial cancer. Both conserved end residues are part of each CDR3. The D gene is left open where the match is weak. Clone size is not always given. Where it is, it says once, few, many or a class for expanded clones.

>TRBJ1-1|TRBV7-7|few|-
TGTGCCAGCAGCTACAGCTTTGGGACTGAAGCTTTCTTT
CASSYSFGTEAFF
>TRBJ2-7|TRBV18|-|-
TGTGCCAGCTCAGATAGCTCCTACGAGCAGTACTTC
CASSDSSYEQYF
>TRBJ1-1|TRBV28|-|-
TGTGCCAGCAGCCCTCTGGGCCGCACAATGAACACTGAAGCTTTCTTT
CASSPLGRTMNTEAFF
>TRBJ2-2|TRBV9|-|-
TGTGCCAGCAGCGGTCCCGGGACATCTTACGGGGAGCTGTTTTTT
CASSGPGTSYGELFF
>TRBJ2-3|TRBV29-1|-|TRBD2
TGCAGCGTTGCTAGCGGGAGTTTCACAGATACGCAGTATTTT
CSVASGSFTDTQYF
>TRBJ2-7|TRBV30|-|-
TGTGCCTGGAAACACGGACTACCTTTACGTCCAGGTGACTACCTTTTTTTTTCCTACGAGCAGTACTTC
CAWKHGLPLRPGDYLFFSYEQYF
>TRBJ2-7|TRBV5-6|-|TRBD2
TGTGCCAGCAGCTTGGTGCTAGCGGGAGGCGACGAGCAGTACTTC
CASSLVLAGGDEQYF
>TRBJ1-1|TRBV5-1|-|TRBD1
TGCGCCAGCAGCCTGGGGACAGGGATAAACACTGAAGCTTTCTTT
CASSLGTGINTEAFF
>TRBJ2-3|TRBV6-5|-|TRBD2
TGTGCCAGCAGTCACGGGAGGGCCTTCACAGATACGCAGTATTTT
CASSHGRAFTDTQYF
>TRBJ2-2|TRBV7-3|-|-
TGTGCCAGCAGCTTAATGGCCACAGGGACCGGGGAGCTGTTTTTT
CASSLMATGTGELFF
>TRBJ2-1|TRBV28|-|TRBD2
TGTGCCAGCAAGGGCTCCCGATGGCTAGCGGGAGCATCGGATGAGCAGTTCTTC
CASKGSRWLAGASDEQFF
>TRBJ2-2|TRBV19|-|TRBD1
TGTGCCAGTAGTAGGCAAGGGGGCGCAAGCACCGGGGAGCTGTTTTTT
CASSRQGGASTGELFF
>TRBJ2-1|TRBV6-5|once|TRBD1
TGTGCCAGCAGATCGGGACAGGGACCCTACAATGAGCAGTTCTTC
CASRSGQGPYNEQFF
>TRBJ2-5|TRBV27|-|TRBD2
TGTGCCAGCAGTTTCTCTAGCGGGAGGGCTTACCAAGAGACCCAGTACTTC
CASSFSSGRAYQETQYF
>TRBJ2-3|TRBV6-5|few|-
TGTGCCAGCAGTTCGACAGCTCCAGATACGCAGTATTTT
CASSSTAPDTQYF
>TRBJ1-5|TRBV5-8|-|-
TGTGCCAGCAGCTACTACGGGATACCTAATCAGCCCCAGCATTTT
CASSYYGIPNQPQHF
>TRBJ1-2|TRBV10-3|-|-
TGTGCCATCAGTGTAAACAGGGTGGACTATGGCTACACCTTC
CAISVNRVDYGYTF
>TRBJ2-3|TRBV5-1|-|TRBD2
TGCGCCAGCAGCCCACTAGCGGGAGGGCCAGATACGCAGTATTTT
CASSPLAGGPDTQYF
>TRBJ2-2|TRBV25-1|-|-
TGTGCCAGCAGTGCTCAGATCGCCACCGGGGAGCTGTTTTTT
CASSAQIATGELFF
>TRBJ2-7|TRBV25-1|-|-
TGTGCCAGCAGTGGACGCCTGAGGAGCGAGCAGTACTTC
CASSGRLRSEQYF
>TRBJ2-2|TRBV7-9|-|TRBD1
TGTGCCAGCAGCTTAGGGAGGACAGGGATCACCGGGGAGCTGTTTTTT
CASSLGRTGITGELFF
>TRBJ2-1|TRBV18|-|-
TGTGCCAGCTCACCCCTCCTAGTCTCCTACAATGAGCAGTTCTTC
CASSPLLVSYNEQFF
>TRBJ2-7|TRBV28|-|TRBD2
TGTGCCAGCAGCTCGGGACTATACTACGAGCAGTACTTC
CASSSGLYYEQYF
>TRBJ2-1|TRBV5-1|-|-
TGCGCCAGCAGCTTCAACAGGGACAATGAGCAGTTCTTC
CASSFNRDNEQFF
>TRBJ2-7|TRBV4-1|-|-
TGCGCCAGCAGCCAAGACGAGGGCTTCGAGCAGTACTTC
CASSQDEGFEQYF
>TRBJ2-7|TRBV6-6|-|TRBD1
TGTGCCAGCAGTTACAAACAGGGGAACGAGCAGTACTTC
CASSYKQGNEQYF
>TRBJ1-1|TRBV5-1|-|TRBD1
TGCGCCAGCAGGACAGGGGGCGTGAACACTGAAGCTTTCTTT
CASRTGGVNTEAFF
>TRBJ2-2|TRBV18|-|-
TGTGCCAGCTCACCCCTAAGCGCGGTCCTAAACACCGGGGAGCTGTTTTTT
CASSPLSAVLNTGELFF
>TRBJ2-7|TRBV5-4|-|-
TGTGCCAGCAGCTTGGGCCAGGGTGTGAACGAGCAGTACTTC
CASSLGQGVNEQYF
>TRBJ2-5|TRBV19|once|-
TGTGCCAGTAGTTATGGAGGGACAGAAGGGGAGACCCAGTACTTC
CASSYGGTEGETQYF
>TRBJ1-1|TRBV27|few|-
TGTGCCAGCAGGAGACAGCCGCCCACTGAAGCTTTCTTT
CASRRQPPTEAFF
>TRBJ2-2|TRBV5-8|-|TRBD2
TGTGCCAGCCTCAACTCGGCGGGAGTGGGTACCGGGGAGCTGTTTTTT
CASLNSAGVGTGELFF
>TRBJ2-3|TRBV7-3|-|TRBD2
TGTGCCAGCAGCTTAACGCGCGGGAGAACGCAGTATTTT
CASSLTRGRTQYF
>TRBJ2-6|TRBV28|-|-
TGTGCCAGCAGTTTCGATGGCACTGGGGCCAACGTCCTGACTTTC
CASSFDGTGANVLTF
>TRBJ2-7|TRBV5-4|-|TRBD2
TGTGCCAGCAGCTTGCTAGCGGGACCGAAGTACTTC
CASSLLAGPKYF